The clone carrying this T cell receptor (beta chain) was observed once. Germline V gene lookup returns CDR1 MNHEY and CDR2 SVGAGI. There are 15 residues in the CDR3. Unmatched junction bases numbered 7, after V lost 6 bases and J lost 5 bases. This record comes from a study of blood T cell repertoires in COVID-19. At the level of the study: The analysed material was cDNA or gDNA that came from T cells, B-cell-depleted T cells, or PBMCs.

Clones were read by immunoSEQ multiplex PCR, and TCRdb kept only the in-frame ones, dropping some. Of some 210,000 clones listed, about 90% are singletons. The TCR sequence derives from a young man with acute or convalescent COVID-19. This sequence joins TRBV6-5 and TRBJ2-5; 12 bases fit TRBD1. Sequencing used peripheral blood. This CDR3 is CASSGTGGWGETQYF. The CDR3 bases are TGTGCCAGCAGCGGGACAGGGGGCTGGGGGGAGACCCAGTACTTC.